This T cell receptor beta chain comes out of a study of blood T cell repertoires in COVID-19. Study summary: T cells, B-cell-depleted T cells, or PBMCs supplied cDNA or gDNA.

The CDR3 is 15 residues long. Germline CDR1 is SNHLY and CDR2 is FYNNEI. Losses at the gene ends were 5 bases for V and 7 bases for J; bases not matched to a gene: 7. Profiled with immunoSEQ multiplex PCR; TCRdb holds only in-frame clones, not every one. The sample includes about 140,000 clones, about 85% of them seen just once. This clone was counted a single time. The chain has TRBV2 and TRBJ2-7; 14 bases agree with TRBD2. The sequence came from a human donor in a cohort sampled during active COVID-19. Sequencing input: peripheral blood. The CDR3 nucleotides read TGTGCCAGCAGTAGTAGGGGACTAGCGGGAGAAGAGCAGTACTTC. It specifies CASSSRGLAGEEQYF.